These 32 T cell receptor beta chains were sequenced from one sample in a study of blood T cell repertoires in COVID-19. The table came from immunoSEQ multiplex PCR; TCRdb's copy has only in-frame clones and leaves some out. The table records under 300,000 clones, under 90% of them present only once. Sequencing was carried out using peripheral blood. The receptors were gathered from a woman aged 45-65 years who had recovered from COVID-19.

This chain connects TRBV4-3 to TRBJ1-4, with D possibly TRBD1 on 6 matching bases. This CDR3 comprises 20 residues. Germline CDR1 reads LGHNA; CDR2 reads YSLEER. The V end lost 0 bases, the J end lost 0 bases, and 20 bases lay between the germline ends. CDR3 bases: TGCGCCAGCAGCCAAGAAGGGGGAAGTTACCGTCGAGCAACTAATGAAAAACTGTTTTTT. This encodes CASSQEGGSYRRATNEKLFF.

V and J are TRBV4-1 and TRBJ2-1; TRBD2 agrees at 11 bases. Trimming took 2 bases from V and 6 from J; bases not matched to a gene: 6. This CDR3 is 16 amino acids long. CDR1 and CDR2 (germline): MGHRA, YSYEKL. In DNA form, the CDR3 reads TGCGCCAGCAGCCAAACTAGCGGGAGTAACTTCAATGAGCAGTTCTTC. It specifies CASSQTSGSNFNEQFF.

The table lists this clone with a count of one. CDR3 sequence (DNA): TGTGCCAGCAGAGGGAGGGGGGCAAACACCATATATTTT. This gives the protein CASRGRGANTIYF. The chain combines TRBV6-6 with TRBJ1-3, with D perhaps matching TRBD1 (6 bases). CDR1 MNHNY and CDR2 SVGAGI come from the germline V gene (reference sequence). The CDR3 has 13 residues. Trimming left V 6 bases short and J 6 bases short, with 12 bases between.

Only one count was recorded for this clone. This rearrangement joins TRBV7-9 to TRBJ2-3; D is perhaps TRBD1 (5 bases). CDR1 and CDR2 (germline): SEHNR, FQNEAQ (reference sequence). The length of the CDR3 is 17 residues. V lost 2 bases, J lost 5 bases, and 20 bases lay in between. Written as DNA, the CDR3 is TGTGCCAGCAGCTTAAGGGTTACAGCAAGGCAGGGAGATACGCAGTATTTT. Protein: CASSLRVTARQGDTQYF.

The J gene is TRBJ1-2, the V gene TRBV6-6, with 10 bases matching TRBD1. CDR3 length: 16 residues. Trimming cost V 2 bases and J 4 bases; bases outside gene matches: 7. Looked up from germline, CDR1 is MNHNY and CDR2 is SVGAGI (reference sequence). CDR3 nucleotide sequence: TGTGCCAGCAGTTACGAGGGACAGGGGCTTATCTATGGCTACACCTTC. Encoded protein: CASSYEGQGLIYGYTF.

As DNA, the CDR3 is TGCGCCAGCAGCCGGGACTCCACCACGGGGTACGAGCAGTACTTC. This encodes CASSRDSTTGYEQYF. This rearrangement joins TRBV5-1 to TRBJ2-7; tentative D call: TRBD2 (6 bases). The CDR3 extends over 15 amino acids. The germline V and J ends were trimmed by 4 bases and 4 bases, with 18 bases remaining between them. CDR1 and CDR2 (germline): SGHRS, YFSETQ.

The V gene is TRBV6-2 or TRBV6-3, the J gene TRBJ2-4; 7 nucleotides match TRBD1. There are 17 residues in the CDR3. The J segment lost 0 bases and the V segment lost 2 bases, leaving 7 bases of the junction unmatched. Germline values: CDR1 MNHEY, CDR2 SVGEGT. DNA for the CDR3: TGTGCCAGCAGTTACGTCGAGGGACAGCTAGCCAAAAACATTCAGTACTTC. Translation: CASSYVEGQLAKNIQYF.

The rearrangement links TRBV27 to TRBJ2-7; the D gene is possibly TRBD1 (6 bases). The CDR3 runs 15 residues. In germline, CDR1 is MNHEY, CDR2 SMNVEV (reference sequence). Trimming removed 2 bases at V and 1 base at J, with 12 bases between. The CDR3, as DNA: TGTGCCAGCAGTTTAATGGGGACACCTTCCTACGAGCAGTACTTC. Protein: CASSLMGTPSYEQYF.

The chain joins TRBV9 to TRBJ2-2; 7 nucleotides align to TRBD1. CDR1 is SGDLS and CDR2 is YYNGEE in the germline V gene. Trimming at V came to 2 bases and at J to 4 bases, leaving 2 bases not matched to a gene. The CDR3 is 14 residues long. The CDR3 reads CASSVGQLTGELFF. As DNA, the CDR3 is TGTGCCAGCAGCGTGGGACAGCTCACCGGGGAGCTGTTTTTT.

The chain employs TRBV9 and TRBJ2-1; tentative D call: TRBD2 (6 bases). Germline loops: CDR1 SGDLS, CDR2 YYNGEE. The V gene lost 4 bases and the J gene lost 11 bases, with 10 bases spanning the gap. The CDR3 is 11 residues long. The CDR3 bases are TGTGCCAGCAGCTTCGGCGGGAAGCAGTTCTTC. Translating it yields CASSFGGKQFF. The variable domain in full, with the rest retrieved from reference TRBV9 and TRBJ2-1, is DSGVTQTPKHLITATGQRVTLRCSPRSGDLSVYWYQQSLDQGLQFLIQYYNGEERAKGNILERFSAQQFPDLHSELNLSSLELGDSALYFCASSFGGKQFFGPGTRLTVL.

The chain couples TRBV21-1 to TRBJ1-3; whether TRBD1, the table's D call, matches the DNA was not checked. TRBV21-1 is flagged as a pseudogene. CDR3 size: 15 residues. The CDR3 here is CASSKPGQGRNTIYF. The CDR3 DNA sequence: TGTGCCAGCAGCAAACCCGGACAGGGAAGAAACACCATATATTTT.

Worth noting for this clone: At the DNA level, this CDR3 is encoded by other sequences in the same sample as well. The rearrangement uses TRBV27 and TRBJ2-1; 7 nucleotides line up with TRBD2. Trimming cost V 3 bases and J 2 bases; bases outside gene matches: 1. The CDR3 extends over 14 amino acids. Germline CDR1 reads MNHEY; CDR2 reads SMNVEV (reference sequence). The CDR3: CASSLGGTYNEQFF. For the CDR3, the DNA is TGTGCCAGCAGTTTGGGAGGGACCTACAATGAGCAGTTCTTC.

The J gene is TRBJ1-4, the V gene TRBV24-1, with D perhaps TRBD1 (5 bases). V dropped 2 bases and J dropped 7 bases, with 19 bases sitting between them. The CDR3 contains 17 residues. CDR1 and CDR2 from the germline V gene are KGHDR and SFDVKD. CDR3 nucleotides: TGTGCCACCAGTGATTCAGCTCTCCGGATGGGGGGTGAAAAACTGTTTTTT. It codes for CATSDSALRMGGEKLFF.

The J gene is TRBJ1-5, the V gene TRBV4-2, with 10 bases that match TRBD1. Germline assignment: CDR1 LGHNA and CDR2 YNFKEQ. The trim removed 3 bases at V and 6 bases at J, leaving 5 bases unmatched. The CDR3 is 15 amino acids. CDR3 protein: CASSQPGQGFQPQHF. In nucleotides, the CDR3 is TGTGCCAGCAGCCAGCCGGGACAGGGGTTTCAGCCCCAGCATTTT.

This clone was picked up one time. The chain couples TRBV10-3 to TRBJ2-1; TRBD1 might be the D (6 bases). Trimming removed 0 bases at V and 7 bases at J, with 13 bases between. CDR1 ENHRY and CDR2 SYGVKD come from the germline V gene. There are 15 residues in the CDR3. As DNA, the CDR3 is TGTGCCATCAGTGAGTCGACAACAGGGCGTAATGAGCAGTTCTTC. Translating gives CAISESTTGRNEQFF.

The V call is TRBV6-4, the J call TRBJ1-2; D is possibly TRBD1 (5 bases). Germline V lookup: CDR1 MRHNA, CDR2 SNTAGT. V was clipped by 0 bases and J by 7 bases, with 27 bases between them. The CDR3 is 19 amino acids. CDR3 sequence (DNA): TGTGCCAGCAGTGACTCTTTACCCGGACACACAAGGATGACGGGTGGCTACACCTTC. Translation gives CASSDSLPGHTRMTGGYTF.

The chain combines TRBV28 with TRBJ1-6; TRBD1 might be the D (6 bases). Germline CDR1 is MDHEN and CDR2 is SYDVKM. This CDR3 is built from 18 residues. The germline V and J ends were trimmed by 3 bases and 0 bases, with 15 bases remaining between them. CDR3 loop: CASSFALRGSSYNSPLHF. The CDR3 nucleotides read TGTGCCAGCAGTTTCGCTCTCAGGGGCAGCTCCTATAATTCACCCCTCCACTTT.

The chain joins TRBV5-1 to TRBJ2-7, with TRBD1 identical over 10 bases. The CDR3 length is 16 residues. The germline V gene encodes CDR1 SGHRS and CDR2 YFSETQ. The junction had 11 bases not matched to a gene; V was cut back by 3 bases and J by 5 bases. The CDR3 coding sequence is TGCGCCAGCAGCTACCCCGGGACAGGGGTTGGTGACGAGCAGTACTTC. Translating gives CASSYPGTGVGDEQYF.

The chain links TRBV15 to TRBJ2-1; D gene unclear. V lost 5 bases, J lost 4 bases, and 9 bases lay in between. This CDR3 spans 13 amino acids. Germline loops: CDR1 LNHNV, CDR2 YYDKDF (reference sequence). This CDR3 is CATSGTEYNEQFF. Written as DNA, the CDR3 is TGTGCCACCAGCGGTACTGAATACAATGAGCAGTTCTTC.

The gene calls are TRBV25-1 and TRBJ1-5, with 7 bases fitting TRBD1. The CDR3 runs 14 residues. Germline V gene lookup returns CDR1 MGHDK and CDR2 SYGVNS. After removal of 3 bases from V and 6 bases from J, the junction contained 5 bases not matched to a gene. The CDR3 region is CASSESTGPQPQHF. Here the CDR3 DNA reads TGTGCCAGCAGTGAGTCGACAGGGCCTCAGCCCCAGCATTTT.

The V and J genes are TRBV10-3 and TRBJ1-4, with TRBD1 matching over 8 bases. Germline V gene sequence: CDR1 ENHRY, CDR2 SYGVKD. This CDR3 region has 16 residues. V shed 4 bases, J shed 7 bases, and the junction held 11 bases outside the gene matches. The CDR3 DNA reads TGTGCCATCAGTGTTACGCAGGGGGCGGCTACTGAAAAACTGTTTTTT. This codes for CAISVTQGAATEKLFF.

The gene calls are TRBV4-2 and TRBJ2-1, with a weak D call TRBD1 (6 bases). The CDR3 loop spans 17 amino acids. CDR1 and CDR2 from the germline V gene are LGHNA and YNFKEQ. Trimming removed 1 base from V and 1 base from J, with 14 bases in between. CDR3: CASSQAPQGFSYNEQFF. As DNA, the CDR3 is TGTGCCAGCAGCCAAGCACCACAGGGATTTTCCTACAATGAGCAGTTCTTC.

The chain links TRBV6-1 to TRBJ1-2; D is possibly TRBD1 (6 bases). Germline CDR1 MNHNS, CDR2 SASEGT. Trimming removed 3 bases from V and 7 bases from J, with 15 bases in between. The length of the CDR3 is 14 residues. CDR3 coding DNA: TGTGCCAGCAGTGATGCGACGACAGGCAGTGGCTACACCTTC. It codes for CASSDATTGSGYTF.

The chain has TRBV3-1 (or the pseudogene TRBV3-2) and TRBJ1-2, with TRBD1 identical over 10 bases. The CDR3 covers 16 residues. The germline V gene encodes CDR1 LGHDT and CDR2 YNNKEL (reference sequence). Unmatched junction bases numbered 6, after V lost 0 bases and J lost 5 bases. The CDR3, as DNA: TGTGCCAGCAGCCAAGATTACGGACAGGGGGTATATGGCTACACCTTC. Translated, it gives CASSQDYGQGVYGYTF.

This clone was seen a few times. The chain joins TRBV7-9 to TRBJ2-7; the match to TRBD1 covers 12 bases. This CDR3 is 15 amino acids long. The ends lost 5 bases at V and 6 bases at J; junction bases unmatched: 8. Germline lookup yields CDR1 SEHNR and CDR2 FQNEAQ (reference sequence). The CDR3 sequence: CASSAPGTGGFEQYF. CDR3 bases: TGTGCCAGCAGCGCCCCCGGGACAGGGGGCTTCGAGCAGTACTTC.

V gene TRBV6-5 combines with J gene TRBJ2-7; D may be TRBD2 (6 bases). The V and J ends lost 7 bases and 2 bases respectively, with 18 bases between them. Germline V gives CDR1 MNHEY, CDR2 SVGAGI. This CDR3 spans 15 amino acids. The chain's CDR3 is CASIILRRETYEQYF. DNA for the CDR3: TGTGCCAGCATAATTCTGCGTCGGGAGACCTACGAGCAGTACTTC.

This clone was recorded once. The chain joins TRBV10-3 to TRBJ2-7; D unresolved. The CDR3 is 12 residues long. The V and J ends lost 8 bases and 0 bases respectively, with 8 bases between them. Germline CDR1 reads ENHRY; CDR2 reads SYGVKD. CDR3 sequence: CAIGSGSYEQYF. The DNA for the CDR3 is TGTGCCATCGGGTCAGGCTCCTACGAGCAGTACTTC.

This chain links TRBV3-1 (or the pseudogene TRBV3-2) with TRBJ1-1, with TRBD1 matching 7 bases. The CDR3 totals 14 residues. Germline V gene data show CDR1 as LGHDT and CDR2 as YNNKEL (reference sequence). Losses at the gene ends were 4 bases for V and 4 bases for J; bases not matched to a gene: 6. CDR3 sequence reads: CASSLEPGGTEAFF. CDR3 sequence (DNA): TGTGCCAGCAGCCTCGAGCCAGGGGGCACTGAAGCTTTCTTT.

The chain recombines TRBV3-1 (or the pseudogene TRBV3-2) with TRBJ1-2; 10 bases agree with TRBD1. The CDR3 is made up of 15 amino acids. CDR1 and CDR2 from the germline V gene are LGHDT and YNNKEL (reference sequence). J lost 2 bases, V lost 2 bases, and 2 bases had no gene match. As DNA, the CDR3 is TGTGCCAGCAGCCAATGGACAGGGGGAAACTATGGCTACACCTTC. Translating it yields CASSQWTGGNYGYTF.

The chain recombines TRBV28 with TRBJ1-1, with 9 bases that match TRBD1. CDR3 length equals 14 residues. The V segment lost 6 bases and the J segment 5 bases; nucleotides outside the gene matches: 7. CDR1 is MDHEN and CDR2 is SYDVKM in the germline V gene. CDR3 region: CASRRDRAETEAFF. In nucleotides, the CDR3 is TGTGCCAGCAGGAGGGACAGGGCGGAGACTGAAGCTTTCTTT. The full variable domain, with the rest looked up from reference TRBV28 and TRBJ1-1, is DVKVTQSSRYLVKRTGEKVFLECVQDMDHENMFWYRQDPGLGLRLIYFSYDVKMKEKGDIPEGYSVSREKKERFSLILESASTNQTSMYLCASRRDRAETEAFFGQGTRLTVV.

The rearrangement uses TRBV19 and TRBJ1-2; D unresolved. The CDR3 is 12 amino acids. Germline CDR1 LNHDA, CDR2 SQIVND (reference sequence). V gave up 5 bases and J gave up 4 bases, with 8 bases separating them. The DNA for the CDR3 is TGTGCCAGTAGTTTCGGGGTCTATGGCTACACCTTC. It yields the protein CASSFGVYGYTF.

This chain links TRBV5-3 with TRBJ2-7; TRBD2 aligns across 7 bases. TRBV5-3 is placed among ORFs of uncertain function. The CDR3 extends over 14 amino acids. After removal of 7 bases from V and 0 bases from J, the junction contained 7 bases not matched to a gene. CDR3 residues: CARAGDCNSYEQYF. The CDR3 DNA reads as TGTGCCAGAGCGGGGGACTGCAACTCCTACGAGCAGTACTTC.